This TCR beta chain derives from a study of T cell repertoires in cytomegalovirus infection. The study, taken as a whole, reports: HLA-C-restricted CMV-specific TCR beta clonotypes prevailed in the ex vivo response.

This CDR3 has 15 amino acids. CDR1 is SGHVS and CDR2 is FQNEAQ in the germline V gene. Trimming stripped 5 bases from V and 2 bases from J, with 16 bases between. This clonotype was observed a handful of times. As yet, its antigen is unknown. Each CDR3 protein gets one entry after TCRdb re-called the reads with MiXCR. Among about 110,000 distinct CDR3 sequences listed, roughly 40% were seen once. The clonotype was recovered from a human donor in good health (CMV status not recorded). Some clones in this sample may be carry-over from other donors' samples. Sequences were derived from CD8+ T cells from cultured PBMCs, sampled from culture after CMV antigen stimulation. V is TRBV7-8 and J is TRBJ2-7; no firm D call. Here the CDR3 reads CASSPYSATAYEQYF. In DNA, the CDR3 is TGTGCCAGCAGCCCCTACTCCGCTACAGCCTACGAGCAGTACTTC.